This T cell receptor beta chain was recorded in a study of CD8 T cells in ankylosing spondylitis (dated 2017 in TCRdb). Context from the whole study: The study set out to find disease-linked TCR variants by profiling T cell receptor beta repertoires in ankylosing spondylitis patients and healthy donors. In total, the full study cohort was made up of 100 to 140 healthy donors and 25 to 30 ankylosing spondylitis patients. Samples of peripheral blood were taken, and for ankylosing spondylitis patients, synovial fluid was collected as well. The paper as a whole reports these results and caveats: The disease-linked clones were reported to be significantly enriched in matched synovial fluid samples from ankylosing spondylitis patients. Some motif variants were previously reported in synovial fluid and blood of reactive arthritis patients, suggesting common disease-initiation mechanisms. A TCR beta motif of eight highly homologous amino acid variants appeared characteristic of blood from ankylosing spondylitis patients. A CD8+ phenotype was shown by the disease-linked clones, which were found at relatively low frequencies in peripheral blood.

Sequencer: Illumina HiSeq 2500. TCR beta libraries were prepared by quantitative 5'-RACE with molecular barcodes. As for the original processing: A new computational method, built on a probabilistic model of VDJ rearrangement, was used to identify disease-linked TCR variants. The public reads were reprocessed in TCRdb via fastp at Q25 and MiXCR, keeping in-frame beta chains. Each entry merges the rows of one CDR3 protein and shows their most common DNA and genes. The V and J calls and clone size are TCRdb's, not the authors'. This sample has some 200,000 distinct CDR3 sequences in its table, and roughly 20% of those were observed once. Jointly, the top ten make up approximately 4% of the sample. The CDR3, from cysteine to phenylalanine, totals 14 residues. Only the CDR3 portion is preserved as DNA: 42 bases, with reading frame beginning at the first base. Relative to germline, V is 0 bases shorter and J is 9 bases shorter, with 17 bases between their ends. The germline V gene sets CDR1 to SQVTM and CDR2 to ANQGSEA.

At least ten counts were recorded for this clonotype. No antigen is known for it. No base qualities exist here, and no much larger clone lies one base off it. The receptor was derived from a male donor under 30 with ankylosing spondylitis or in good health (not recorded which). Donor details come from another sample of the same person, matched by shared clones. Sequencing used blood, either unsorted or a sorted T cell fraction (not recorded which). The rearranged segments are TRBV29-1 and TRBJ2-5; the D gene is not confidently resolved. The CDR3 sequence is CSVEDPRAEGAQYF. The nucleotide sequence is TGCAGCGTTGAAGATCCTCGGGCAGAAGGAGCCCAGTACTTC.